This T cell receptor beta chain stems from a study of OX40 agonist ivuxolimab in advanced cancers. Study overall: The patients received agonistic anti-OX40 (CD134) antibody ivuxolimab. Every 2 weeks, ivuxolimab was infused into the patients intravenously at between 0.01 and 10 mg/kg. Recorded diagnoses for dose-escalation patients were hepatocellular carcinoma, melanoma, renal cell or head and neck cancer.

About this clone itself: Its antigen is currently unknown.

With V trimmed by 0 bases and J by 4 bases, 0 bases remained unmatched. Germline V gene data show CDR1 as LGHNA and CDR2 as YNFKEQ. This CDR3 spans 15 amino acids. Measured with immunoSEQ multiplex PCR; TCRdb has only the in-frame clones, and not every one. The sample has around 48,000 clones, 70% to 80% seen once. Study-level findings and limits: Which antigen the expanded peripheral T cells recognized is unknown.

Material: CD4+ or CD8+ T cells sorted from blood, obtained in a trial of the OX40 agonist ivuxolimab. V gene TRBV4-2 combines with J gene TRBJ2-1; 10 bases line up with TRBD1. The sequence derives from an adult with an advanced solid tumor such as melanoma, head and neck, liver or kidney cancer. The CDR3 nucleotides read TGTGCCAGCAGCCAAGAGGGACAGGGGTACAATGAGCAGTTCTTC. Encoded protein: CASSQEGQGYNEQFF.